The sequence of this TCR beta chain was determined in a study of T cell responses to AZD1222 COVID-19 vaccine. Per germline, CDR1 LNHDA and CDR2 SQIVND (reference sequence). J gave up 0 bases and V 8 bases, and 13 bases lay outside the gene matches. This CDR3 spans 17 amino acids. The method was immunoSEQ multiplex PCR; TCRdb's version includes in-frame clones alone and lacks a portion of them. The sample carries more than 95,000 clones, 85% to 90% recorded once. About this clone: Its antigen is as yet unknown.

Study-wide results and caveats: At baseline, seropositivity was found in only five or six AZD1222 recipients. Clonal diversity may have been underestimated in mostly white British donors.

The sequence was collected from an adult in good health. V gene TRBV19 combines with J gene TRBJ1-5; 7 nucleotides line up with TRBD1. Sequencing used peripheral blood, obtained on day 0 of MenACWY control vaccination. The CDR3 bases are TGTGCCAGTTTTGGGACAGCGAACAGGTATAGCAATCAGCCCCAGCATTTT. Amino acid sequence: CASFGTANRYSNQPQHF.